Listed here are 8 T cell receptor beta chains from one sample, sequenced in a study of beta chain features in type 1 diabetes. All of the isolated RNA was reverse transcribed, so expressed TCRB transcripts were sequenced. Profiling relied on immunoSEQ multiplex PCR, and the TCRdb table lists in-frame clones only, not all of them. This table holds under 400,000 clones, roughly an eighth found once. The sequenced sample consisted of naive CD4+ T cells from blood. The source of these receptors is a man aged 18 to 35 in good health.

This clone was seen more than once but under ten times. The chain recombines TRBV5-1 with TRBJ2-2; D possibly corresponds to TRBD1 (6 bases). V gave up 1 base and J gave up 7 bases, with 14 bases separating them. The CDR3 covers 15 residues. From germline, CDR1 is SGHRS and CDR2 YFSETQ. The CDR3 DNA reads TGCGCCAGCAGCTTGTTCCCAGGGGCGGTCGGGGAGCTGTTTTTT. Residues: CASSLFPGAVGELFF.

This clone has only a few counts. The chain employs TRBV5-4 and TRBJ1-1; D is ambiguous. Germline V gene sequence: CDR1 SGHNT, CDR2 YYREEE (reference sequence). The CDR3 extends over 15 amino acids. V gave up 4 bases and J gave up 1 base, with 14 bases separating them. The DNA for the CDR3 is TGTGCCAGCAGCACCCCCCTCGGCGGGAACACTGAAGCTTTCTTT. It is translated as CASSTPLGGNTEAFF.

The chain has TRBV2 and TRBJ1-6, with a tentative D call TRBD1 (5 bases). V was clipped by 2 bases and J by 1 base, with 6 bases between them. CDR3 length: 15 residues. Germline CDR1 and CDR2: SNHLY and FYNNEI. CDR3 coding DNA: TGTGCCAGCAGTGAACAGGGTTCCTATAATTCACCCCTCCACTTT. This sequence encodes CASSEQGSYNSPLHF.

The V and J genes are TRBV18 and TRBJ2-1, with 9 bases identical to TRBD2. Germline V gives CDR1 KGHSH, CDR2 LQKENI. This CDR3 has 18 residues. Unmatched junction bases numbered 12, after V lost 1 base and J lost 5 bases. CDR3 loop: CASSPRLPFSGGHNEQFF. DNA of the CDR3: TGTGCCAGCTCACCACGTCTCCCCTTTAGCGGGGGACACAATGAGCAGTTCTTC.

Only a few counts were recorded for this clone. The chain combines TRBV7-2 with TRBJ1-1; D unresolved. The CDR3 totals 13 residues. Trimming removed 5 bases at V and 4 bases at J, with 11 bases between. The germline CDR1 and CDR2 sequences are SGHTA and FQGNSA. For the CDR3, the DNA is TGTGCCAGCAGCCTCCGGGGTGGCACTGAAGCTTTCTTT. Protein product: CASSLRGGTEAFF.

There are a few counts of this clone. The chain uses TRBV25-1 and TRBJ2-3; weak D call: TRBD2 (6 bases). The ends were cut back, 3 bases at V and 4 bases at J, with 11 bases in the middle. The CDR3 is 14 residues long. Germline V gene sequence: CDR1 MGHDK, CDR2 SYGVNS. For the CDR3, the DNA is TGTGCCAGCAGTGATCTAGGAGGGGCAGATACGCAGTATTTT. Translating it yields CASSDLGGADTQYF. Supplemented by reference TRBV25-1 and TRBJ2-3, the full variable domain reads EADIYQTPRYLVIGTGKKITLECSQTMGHDKMYWYQQDPGMELHLIHYSYGVNSTEKGDLSSESTVSRIRTEHFPLTLESARPSHTSQYLCASSDLGGADTQYFGPGTRLTVL.

This clone came up a few times. The J gene is TRBJ2-5, the V gene TRBV6-5; TRBD1 is a possible D gene (5 bases). Germline V CDR1 and CDR2: MNHEY, SVGAGI. Trimming left V 1 base short and J 2 bases short, with 8 bases between. This CDR3 has 14 residues. CDR3 nucleotides: TGTGCCAGCAGTTACTGGGGCAGTCAAGAGACCCAGTACTTC. Encoded protein: CASSYWGSQETQYF.

In this sample, this clone turned up a few times. The gene calls are TRBV5-1 and TRBJ2-1; 8 bases match TRBD2. V dropped 0 bases and J dropped 7; count of bases not matched to a gene: 9. CDR1 and CDR2 (germline): SGHRS, YFSETQ. The CDR3 has 16 residues. CDR3 in DNA: TGCGCCAGCAGCTTGGAATCCGGGGGGGCCGCAAATGAGCAGTTCTTC. The encoded protein is CASSLESGGAANEQFF.